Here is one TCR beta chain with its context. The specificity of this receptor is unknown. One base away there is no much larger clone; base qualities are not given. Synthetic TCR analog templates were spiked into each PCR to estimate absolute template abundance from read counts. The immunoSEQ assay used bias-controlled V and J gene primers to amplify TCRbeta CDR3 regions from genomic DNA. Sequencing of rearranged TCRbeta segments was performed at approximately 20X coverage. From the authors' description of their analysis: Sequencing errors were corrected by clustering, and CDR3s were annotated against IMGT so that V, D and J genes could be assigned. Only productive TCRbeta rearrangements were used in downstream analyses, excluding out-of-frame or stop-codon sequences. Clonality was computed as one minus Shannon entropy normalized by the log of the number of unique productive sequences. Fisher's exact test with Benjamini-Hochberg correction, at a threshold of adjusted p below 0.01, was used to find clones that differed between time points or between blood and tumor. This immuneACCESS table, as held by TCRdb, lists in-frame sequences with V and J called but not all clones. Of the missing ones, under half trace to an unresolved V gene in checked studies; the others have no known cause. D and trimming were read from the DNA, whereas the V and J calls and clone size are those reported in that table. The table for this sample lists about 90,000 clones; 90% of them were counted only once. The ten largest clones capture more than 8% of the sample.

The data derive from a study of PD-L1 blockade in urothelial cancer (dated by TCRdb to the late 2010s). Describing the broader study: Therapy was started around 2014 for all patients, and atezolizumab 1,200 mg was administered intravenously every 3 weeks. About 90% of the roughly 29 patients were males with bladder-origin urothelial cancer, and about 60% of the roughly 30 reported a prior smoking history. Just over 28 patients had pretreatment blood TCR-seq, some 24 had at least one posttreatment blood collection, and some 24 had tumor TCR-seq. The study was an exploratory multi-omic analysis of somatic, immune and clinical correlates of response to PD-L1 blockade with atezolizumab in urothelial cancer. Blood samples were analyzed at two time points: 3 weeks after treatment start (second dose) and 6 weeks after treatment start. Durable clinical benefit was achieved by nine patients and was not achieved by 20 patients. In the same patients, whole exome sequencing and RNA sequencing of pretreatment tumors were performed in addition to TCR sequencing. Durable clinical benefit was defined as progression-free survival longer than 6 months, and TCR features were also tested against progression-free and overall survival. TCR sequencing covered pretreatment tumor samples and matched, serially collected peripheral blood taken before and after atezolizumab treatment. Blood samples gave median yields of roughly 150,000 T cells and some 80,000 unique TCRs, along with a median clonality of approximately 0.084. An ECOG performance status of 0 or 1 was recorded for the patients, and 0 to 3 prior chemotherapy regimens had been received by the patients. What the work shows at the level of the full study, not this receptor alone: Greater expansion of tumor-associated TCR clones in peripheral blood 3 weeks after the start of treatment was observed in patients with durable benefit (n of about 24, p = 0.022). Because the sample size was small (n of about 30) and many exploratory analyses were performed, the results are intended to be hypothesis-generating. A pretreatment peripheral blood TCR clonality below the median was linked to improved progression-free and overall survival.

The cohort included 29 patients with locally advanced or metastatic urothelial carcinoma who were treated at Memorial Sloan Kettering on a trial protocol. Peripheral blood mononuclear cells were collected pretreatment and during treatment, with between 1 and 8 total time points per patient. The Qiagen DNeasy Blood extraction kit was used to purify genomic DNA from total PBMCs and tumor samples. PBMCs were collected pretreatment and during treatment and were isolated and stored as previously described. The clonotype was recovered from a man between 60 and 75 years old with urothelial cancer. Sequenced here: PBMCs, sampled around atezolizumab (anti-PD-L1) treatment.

The sequenced DNA is TGTGCCAGCAGGAGACTAGCGGGAGGGCATCTTACAGAGACCCAGTACTTC. It encodes CASRRLAGGHLTETQYF. The chain is assembled from TRBV27 and TRBJ2-5; 14 nucleotides in the junction match TRBD2. CDR1 and CDR2 are read off the germline V gene (reference sequence) as MNHEY and SMNVEV. The CDR3 sequence holds 17 residues, the cysteine and phenylalanine included. Only the CDR3 DNA is retained, 51 bases long and in frame from the first base. Trimming takes 6 bases off V and 4 bases off J; junction bases not matched to a gene: 10.